Each of the 26 T cell receptor beta chains below was sequenced from the same sample in a study of long-term antiretroviral therapy in people with HIV. An immunoSEQ assay, version v3.0, was performed at survey level. This table comes from immunoSEQ multiplex PCR, and its TCRdb copy is limited to in-frame clones, with some not included. The sample has over 10,000 clones; about 87% are singletons. This specimen consisted of unsorted PBMCs, obtained 2.1 years after starting antiretroviral therapy. The receptors come from a woman aged 40-49 years with HIV.

The chain is built from TRBV19 and TRBJ2-7; 7 positions match TRBD1. V lost 4 bases, J lost 4 bases, and 13 bases stayed unmatched. The germline CDR1 and CDR2 sequences are LNHDA and SQIVND (reference sequence). This CDR3 spans 16 amino acids. The CDR3: CASSTPGQAGEYEQYF. The DNA of the CDR3 is TGTGCCAGTAGTACGCCCGGACAGGCTGGCGAATACGAGCAGTACTTC.

The rearrangement links TRBV5-1 to TRBJ2-5; no clear D. The CDR3 is made up of 13 amino acids. Trimming stripped 1 base from V and 1 base from J, with 5 bases between. The V gene's germline CDR1 is SGHRS and CDR2 YFSETQ. CDR3 nucleotides: TGCGCCAGCAGCTTGCCTACCCAAGAGACCCAGTACTTC. Translated: CASSLPTQETQYF. Looking up the rest from reference TRBV5-1 and TRBJ2-5 gives the full variable domain: KAGVTQTPRYLIKTRGQQVTLSCSPISGHRSVSWYQQTPGQGLQFLFEYFSETQRNKGNFPGRFSGRQFSNSRSEMNVSTLELGDSALYLCASSLPTQETQYFGPGTRLLVL.

The V gene is TRBV11-2, the J gene TRBJ1-4; D gene ambiguous. The CDR3 loop spans 15 amino acids. CDR1 SGHAT and CDR2 FQNNGV come from the germline V gene. Trimming took off 0 bases at V and 5 bases at J, with 10 bases between the two ends. CDR3 sequence (DNA): TGTGCCAGCAGCTTAGATCCGGCCGGGAATGAAAAACTGTTTTTT. As protein: CASSLDPAGNEKLFF. The full variable domain, with the rest looked up from reference TRBV11-2 and TRBJ1-4, is EAGVAQSPRYKIIEKRQSVAFWCNPISGHATLYWYQQILGQGPKLLIQFQNNGVVDDSQLPKDRFSAERLKGVDSTLKIQPAKLEDSAVYLCASSLDPAGNEKLFFGSGTQLSVL.

This chain joins TRBV11-3 and TRBJ2-7; TRBD1 matches at 7 bases. The CDR3 spans 14 residues. Trimming at V came to 1 base and at J to 3 bases, leaving 3 bases not matched to a gene. CDR1 and CDR2 from the germline V gene are SGHNT and YENEEA. The CDR3 spells CASSLGQGVYEQYF. CDR3 DNA sequence: TGTGCCAGCAGCTTAGGACAGGGTGTCTACGAGCAGTACTTC.

V is TRBV6-5 and J is TRBJ1-4; 7 nucleotides align to TRBD1. The length of the CDR3 is 15 residues. Trimming took 6 bases from V and 5 from J; bases not matched to a gene: 9. Germline assignment: CDR1 MNHEY and CDR2 SVGAGI. CDR3 sequence: CASRPRTGANEKLFF. The CDR3 nucleotides read TGTGCCAGCAGACCCCGGACAGGAGCAAATGAAAAACTGTTTTTT.

This clone was seen once. The chain combines TRBV18 with TRBJ1-4; TRBD1 aligns across 7 bases. This CDR3 has 14 residues. In germline, CDR1 is KGHSH, CDR2 LQKENI. Trimming removed 3 bases from V and 8 bases from J; junction bases left unmatched: 6. In nucleotides, the CDR3 is TGTGCCAGCTCACCTCAGGGGGTAGAAGAAAAACTGTTTTTT. Translation gives CASSPQGVEEKLFF.

The V and J genes are TRBV7-3 and TRBJ2-1; D call uncertain. CDR1 and CDR2 (germline): SGHTA, FQGTGA. Trimming removed 5 bases from V and 0 bases from J, with 14 bases in between. The CDR3 is 16 amino acids. CDR3 in amino acids: CASSRGVPSSYNEQFF. CDR3 nucleotides: TGTGCCAGCAGCCGCGGAGTCCCCAGCTCCTACAATGAGCAGTTCTTC.

The gene calls are TRBV9 and TRBJ2-7; 7 positions agree with TRBD2. There are 14 residues in the CDR3. Germline V lookup: CDR1 SGDLS, CDR2 YYNGEE. J lost 2 bases, V lost 3 bases, and 5 bases had no gene match. CDR3 nucleotide sequence: TGTGCCAGCAGCGCCGGGGGGATCGCCTACGAGCAGTACTTC. Amino acids: CASSAGGIAYEQYF.

The rearrangement joins TRBV28 to TRBJ2-2, with 7 bases matching TRBD1. Germline loops: CDR1 MDHEN, CDR2 SYDVKM. V trimming: 4 bases; J trimming: 6 bases; junction bases outside the gene matches: 8. CDR3 length equals 15 residues. DNA of the CDR3: TGTGCCAGCAGTTCCGGACAGGTGGGGGCCGGGGAGCTGTTTTTT. This encodes CASSSGQVGAGELFF.

This chain connects TRBV6-1 to TRBJ1-1; 7 positions agree with TRBD1. This CDR3 has 12 residues. Germline assignment: CDR1 MNHNS and CDR2 SASEGT. The junction had 2 bases not matched to a gene; V was cut back by 6 bases and J by 4 bases. The CDR3 DNA is TGTGCCAGCAGCGGGACAGTCACTGAAGCTTTCTTT. Amino acids: CASSGTVTEAFF.

The CDR3 sequence: CASSAGDGPYGYTF. Here the CDR3 DNA reads TGTGCCAGCAGCGCAGGGGACGGCCCCTATGGCTACACCTTC. This chain joins TRBV9 and TRBJ1-2, with TRBD1 as a possible D gene (6 bases). CDR3 length equals 14 residues. V was trimmed by 3 bases and J by 4 bases, leaving 13 bases between them. The germline V gene has CDR1 SGDLS and CDR2 YYNGEE.

The rearrangement links TRBV7-2 to TRBJ2-7, with 8 bases that match TRBD1. CDR1 and CDR2 from the germline V gene are SGHTA and FQGNSA. The CDR3 extends over 12 amino acids. With 1 base clipped from V and 10 bases from J, the junction kept 3 bases outside the gene matches. This chain's CDR3 is CASSLETGVQYF. The CDR3 DNA sequence: TGTGCCAGCAGCTTAGAGACAGGGGTTCAGTACTTC.

This chain joins TRBV7-9 and TRBJ2-3; TRBD2 matches 9 bases. V trimming: 10 bases; J trimming: 6 bases; junction bases outside the gene matches: 11. The CDR3 is 14 residues long. Looked up from germline, CDR1 is SEHNR and CDR2 is FQNEAQ (reference sequence). The CDR3 DNA is TGTGCCATTCAAACTGGACTAGCGACCGATACGCAGTATTTT. Residues: CAIQTGLATDTQYF.

V and J are TRBV7-2 and TRBJ1-2; 9 positions match TRBD1. V lost 1 base, J lost 14 bases, and 11 bases stayed unmatched. Germline loops: CDR1 SGHTA, CDR2 FQGNSA. This CDR3 contains 14 residues. CDR3 protein: CASSLEGTGSGRTF. CDR3 nucleotides: TGTGCCAGCAGCTTAGAAGGGACAGGGTCCGGTCGGACCTTC.

The chain couples TRBV2 to TRBJ1-5, with 8 nucleotides matching TRBD1. This CDR3 has 18 residues. J lost 2 bases, V lost 5 bases, and 14 bases had no gene match. Germline lookup yields CDR1 SNHLY and CDR2 FYNNEI. The CDR3 protein is CASSHPGQARSGNQPQHF. The DNA for the CDR3 is TGTGCCAGCAGTCATCCGGGACAGGCGAGGTCGGGCAATCAGCCCCAGCATTTT.

The CDR3 reads CASSLDLQTDTQYF. In DNA form, the CDR3 reads TGTGCCAGCAGCTTAGATCTCCAGACAGATACGCAGTATTTT. The rearrangement links TRBV11-3 to TRBJ2-3, with unresolved D. V was pared by 0 bases and J by 3 bases, with 7 bases between. In germline, CDR1 is SGHNT, CDR2 YENEEA. The CDR3 is 14 amino acids.

The sample holds a few counts of this clone. The V and J genes are TRBV29-1 and TRBJ2-5; possibly TRBD1 for D (5 bases). The length of the CDR3 is 14 residues. V was trimmed by 6 bases and J by 0 bases, leaving 14 bases between them. Per germline, CDR1 SQVTM and CDR2 ANQGSEA. CDR3 bases: TGCAGCGTCAGGACACCCCGGTACCAAGAGACCCAGTACTTC. Residues: CSVRTPRYQETQYF.

V usage is TRBV19 and J usage is TRBJ2-1, with TRBD2 matching over 16 bases. V lost 5 bases and J lost 1; bases outside the gene matches: 5. Per the germline V gene, CDR1 is LNHDA and CDR2 is SQIVND (reference sequence). The CDR3 sequence is 18 residues long. In nucleotides, the CDR3 is TGTGCCAGTAGTCCCGGGACTAGCGGGGGGGAGTCCTACAATGAGCAGTTCTTC. This translates into CASSPGTSGGESYNEQFF. Full variable domain (remainder filled in from reference TRBV19 and TRBJ2-1): DGGITQSPKYLFRKEGQNVTLSCEQNLNHDAMYWYRQDPGQGLRLIYYSQIVNDFQKGDIAEGYSVSREKKESFPLTVTSAQKNPTAFYLCASSPGTSGGESYNEQFFGPGTRLTVL.

The chain uses TRBV30 and TRBJ1-1; 11 bases agree with TRBD1. V dropped 3 bases and J dropped 11; count of bases not matched to a gene: 8. The CDR3 is 13 residues long. Germline CDR1 GTSNPN, CDR2 SVGIG (reference sequence). The CDR3, as DNA: TGTGCCTGGAGGGGAGGACAGGGGGCGCCGGCTTTCTTT. This sequence encodes CAWRGGQGAPAFF.

This sequence joins TRBV18 and TRBJ1-1; D not resolved. The germline V gene has CDR1 KGHSH and CDR2 LQKENI. The CDR3 has 14 residues. V lost 4 bases and J lost 3, with 12 bases in between. CDR3 bases: TGTGCCAGCTCACTCAATTCCCGAGACACTGAAGCTTTCTTT. It specifies CASSLNSRDTEAFF.

The genes are TRBV10-3 and TRBJ2-7, with a tentative D call TRBD1 (6 bases). The CDR3 contains 15 residues. Per germline, CDR1 ENHRY and CDR2 SYGVKD. Deletions cut 3 bases from V and 0 bases from J, with 12 bases between. The CDR3 is CAISDRQGSSYEQYF. Here the CDR3 DNA reads TGTGCCATCAGTGACAGGCAGGGGAGCTCCTACGAGCAGTACTTC.

V is TRBV7-2 and J is TRBJ1-2; possible D gene TRBD1, 5 bases. V dropped 1 base and J dropped 6 bases, with 12 bases sitting between them. CDR1 and CDR2 from the germline V gene are SGHTA and FQGNSA. This CDR3 is built from 14 residues. CDR3 residues: CASSLDGTFNGYTF. The CDR3 DNA follows: TGTGCCAGCAGCTTAGATGGGACTTTCAATGGCTACACCTTC. Supplemented by reference TRBV7-2 and TRBJ1-2, the full variable domain reads GAGVSQSPSNKVTEKGKDVELRCDPISGHTALYWYRQSLGQGLEFLIYFQGNSAPDKSGLPSDRFSAERTGGSVSTLTIQRTQQEDSAVYLCASSLDGTFNGYTFGSGTRLTVV.

This rearrangement joins TRBV7-9 to TRBJ2-1; TRBD1 might be the D (5 bases). This CDR3 comprises 13 residues. Per germline, CDR1 SEHNR and CDR2 FQNEAQ (reference sequence). Trimming shortened V by 5 bases and J by 3 bases, and 8 bases separated the two germline ends. CDR3 DNA: TGTGCCAGCAGCCGCAGGGACTACAATGAGCAGTTCTTC. This encodes CASSRRDYNEQFF. Full variable domain (rest looked up from reference TRBV7-9 and TRBJ2-1): DTGVSQNPRHKITKRGQNVTFRCDPISEHNRLYWYRQTLGQGPEFLTYFQNEAQLEKSRLLSDRFSAERPKGSFSTLEIQRTEQGDSAMYLCASSRRDYNEQFFGPGTRLTVL.

The chain combines TRBV6-6 with TRBJ1-2; D is perhaps TRBD1 (6 bases). V was shortened by 5 bases and J by 4 bases, with 11 bases between the two germline ends. CDR3 size: 13 residues. The V gene's germline CDR1 is MNHNY and CDR2 SVGAGI (reference sequence). CDR3 nucleotide sequence: TGTGCCAGCAGTACCGGGACATTCTATGGCTACACCTTC. As protein: CASSTGTFYGYTF.

The V and J genes are TRBV30 and TRBJ2-7; weak D call: TRBD1 (6 bases). The CDR3 runs to 13 residues. Trimming took 2 bases from V and 7 from J, leaving 15 bases between them. The germline V gene has CDR1 GTSNPN and CDR2 SVGIG (reference sequence). CDR3 region: CAWSRGRGREQYF. The CDR3 nucleotides are TGTGCCTGGAGTAGGGGCAGGGGCAGGGAGCAGTACTTC.

This rearrangement joins TRBV5-6 to TRBJ2-7; TRBD1 agrees at 10 bases. V lost 3 bases to trimming and J lost 5 bases; unmatched junction nucleotides: 8. This CDR3 is built from 15 residues. From germline, CDR1 is SGHDT and CDR2 YYEEEE. The DNA for the CDR3 is TGTGCCAGCAGCTGGGGCTGGGACAGGGGAAACGAGCAGTACTTC. This gives the protein CASSWGWDRGNEQYF.